This T cell receptor (beta chain) was documented in a study of cytomegalovirus exposure and HLA in healthy donors (dated by TCRdb to about 2017). Regarding the complete study: According to an earlier analysis of 550 to 750 of the donors, about 179 million T cells yielded 100 million or so unique TCR beta sequences and roughly 280 Gb of sequence data. An early release that covered several hundred HLA-typed donors contained about 300 gigabases of sequencing data and 75 million to 100 million unique TCR sequences. The genetic ancestry cluster associated with self-reported Caucasian donors included 65% to 90% of the roughly 360 genotyped donors. The study aimed to test whether cataloging public T cell receptors could reveal signatures of past pathogen exposure. Using immunosequencing, the study profiled T cell repertoires from 500 to 800 subjects and related those repertoires to cytomegalovirus serostatus. Besides the first cohort of about 730 subjects, a separate validation cohort made up of roughly 120 different subjects was used. To predict cytomegalovirus infection status, the study combined high-throughput TCR immunosequencing, statistical association of individual TCRs with disease status, and machine learning. In a later analysis, previously published TCR beta repertoires from several hundred donors were re-analyzed and high-resolution HLA genotyping was added so that TCR occurrence patterns could be studied. Rather than drawing on any new phenotypic data, the later analysis identified candidate immune exposures from TCR beta sequences and the way those sequences occurred across donors. An earlier analysis of several hundred of the donors used high-throughput TCR beta sequencing to judge whether each TCR beta V gene segment behaved as functional or pseudogenic. Donor age, sex, ethnicity and CMV serostatus were compiled alongside the repertoire data. A later genetic analysis used genome-wide SNP genotypes for about 65% of the roughly 700 donors, treating that subset as a discovery cohort. All discovery cohort repertoires had been generated on a single sequencing platform. Both class I and class II loci were covered by HLA typing, at four-digit resolution. The number of donors typed differed by locus, with 629-630 for A, B, C, DRB1 and DQB1, 522 for DQA1, about 610 for DPA1, and around 450 for DPB1. Because of strong linkage in the cohort, roughly 5 DR-DQ haplotypes were treated as single units for association and clustering. Among roughly 370 genotyped donors of the cohort, an average of around 240,000 unique TCR beta nucleotide sequences were sequenced per donor, roughly a sixth of them non-productive.

Summary of the overall study and its limitations: Sequencing depth was assumed to be roughly uniform across donors in the presence/absence analyses, though that assumption may not hold. A further reported finding was that TCR beta sequences accurately predicted the HLA-A and HLA-B alleles for most subjects in the first cohort. Because counts were too low, approximately 18 rarely observed V segments, including chromosome 9 orphons, were excluded from the earlier analysis of 500 to 700 of the donors. A later analysis found that TCR association rates varied across HLA loci, with DRB1 alleles showing the most associated TCRs and HLA-C alleles the fewest. A cluster of highly shared sequence variants was judged likely to be a technical artifact of the sequencing pipeline. In vitro tests confirmed that a few of the cytomegalovirus-associated TCR beta chains recognize cytomegalovirus antigens. The authors suggested that the approach could potentially be extended to other disease states and immunological phenotypes. Cytomegalovirus status was reported to be diagnosed by the classifier with high specificity and sensitivity in both the original and validation cohorts. Several of the top co-occurrence clusters appeared to be linked to parvovirus B19, influenza, CMV and Epstein-Barr virus, according to a later analysis. In a later genetic analysis, a missense DCLRE1C variant was associated with V-gene and J-gene trimming of TCR beta chains, and the association was replicated in an independent cohort. The only immune exposure information available for the cohort was CMV serostatus. HLA typing was unavailable for some donors at each locus, so association tests used only the typed subset. In a later analysis, HLA-associated TCR beta chains showed more clonal expansion and lower generation probabilities than non-associated chains that were equally common. Assigning TCR associations to individual alleles was difficult when HLA alleles, especially DR and DQ, strongly co-occurred. A later genetic analysis reported fewer N-insertions in productive TCRs among donors in an Asian-associated ancestry cluster than the roughly 700-donor mean. In a later analysis, most CMV-associated TCR beta chains were found to appear HLA-restricted, with HLA associations seemingly driven largely by CMV exposure. Only TCR beta chains were sequenced in this cohort, and the absence of alpha or paired-chain data limited detectable features. In the study, 150 to 200 TCR beta chains were listed as associated with cytomegalovirus. Linkage disequilibrium might explain the correlated functional status among segregating V segments, but an unknown experimental factor could not be ruled out. Most TCR sequences were observed very rarely across donors, whereas some public TCRs were present in many individuals. In an earlier analysis of about 550 of the donors, most TCR beta V segments were observed in productive rearrangements about 87% or about 30% of the time, broadly matching IMGT annotations. In a later analysis, some 17,000 TCR beta sequences were associated with specific HLA alleles at a false discovery rate of 0.05.

Points on this clone: It lacks a known antigen. One base away there is no much larger clone; base qualities are not given.

Receptors were amplified or captured by the immunoSEQ multiplex PCR assay. For the multiplex PCR, a mixture combining 60 forward primers for TCR Vbeta segments and 13 reverse primers for TCR Jbeta segments was used. The CDR3 region of rearranged TCR beta genes was amplified from genomic DNA by a multiplex PCR assay. The Illumina HiSeq System was used to sequence the amplified TCR beta libraries as 87-base-pair reads. In the paper's pipeline: In a later analysis, 80 million or so unique TCR beta chains were counted across the 500 to 700 repertoires, and approximately 11 million of these chains were shared by at least two donors. A nearest-neighbor algorithm error-corrected the raw reads and collapsed the reads into unique sequences, merging closely related sequences to remove PCR and sequencing errors. To assign V, D and J gene segments, CDR3 sequences were aligned to IMGT reference sequences. For a sequence to be retained, at least a six-nucleotide match to both a V gene segment and a J gene segment was required. Rearrangements were classified as productive when the CDR3 lacked stop codons and remained in frame with V and J, and all other rearrangements were classified as non-productive. Following IMGT convention, CDR3 was defined as the stretch from the second conserved V-encoded cysteine up to the conserved J-encoded phenylalanine. In an earlier analysis of approximately 500 of the donors, sequences lacking an unambiguous match to a single V gene segment were excluded. In an earlier analysis of 587 of the donors, V segments were called functional above 56.7% productive rearrangements and were called segregating when the between-donor standard deviation exceeded 5%. A statistical classification framework was built to diagnose cytomegalovirus status from the catalog of TCR beta chain sequences. A later analysis assigned V and J genes by comparing TCR nucleotide sequences with IMGT/GENE-DB human TR gene sequences. In a later analysis, CDR3 sequences and most-parsimonious VDJ recombination scenarios were assigned using the TCRdist pipeline. In a later analysis, each TCR beta chain was defined by its CDR3 amino acid sequence together with its V-gene family, and reads without a unique V-gene family were excluded. To address suspected cross-contamination and a sequencing artifact, a later analysis removed over 500 highly shared, low-generation-probability nucleotide sequences. For each public chain, a later analysis derived a clonal expansion index from normalized ranks of inferred template counts within each repertoire. In a later analysis, generation probabilities were computed with a VDJ recombination model fitted to out-of-frame rearrangements, and the resulting probabilities were checked against IGoR. Hypergeometric tests were used in a later analysis to score TCR-TCR, TCR-HLA and TCR-CMV co-occurrence, with a repertoire-size bias correction applied to the TCR pairs. In a later analysis, false discovery rates were estimated by permuting HLA or CMV assignments 20 times. In a later analysis, co-occurring TCRs were grouped using DBSCAN, and TCRdist sequence similarity was added for clustering within HLA-allele-positive subsets. Co-occurrence clustering excluded repertoires with fewer than 30,000 or more than 120,000 public chains, plus five with anomalous nucleotide sharing. The table comes from immuneACCESS by way of TCRdb, which keeps in-frame sequences with V and J called. Part of the clones is missing from these tables; in studies checked, under half for an unresolved V gene and the rest for unknown reasons. Clone size and V and J calls were adopted from that table, with D and trimming inferred from the DNA. Across this sample there are under 200,000 clones, with 75% to 90% seen only once. The ten largest make up roughly 1.9% of the sample.

In total, 600 or so healthy bone marrow donors made up the cohort. At the time of sampling, every cohort member was nominally healthy, though immune exposures that went unrecorded were likely present. Of the roughly 720 cohort members, 250 to 300 had positive CMV serostatus and roughly 350 had negative CMV serostatus, and CMV serostatus was not recorded for the donor. Every donor gave a peripheral blood sample, and the peripheral blood mononuclear cells from that sample were used for TCR beta sequencing. The Qiagen DNeasy Blood Extraction Kit was used to extract genomic DNA from the blood cell samples. This clonotype was sampled from a human donor in good health. Material: PBMCs.

The nucleotides are TGCGCCAGCAGCCAGGCTAGCGGGGTGAACACCGGGGAGCTGTTTTTT. Its amino acids are CASSQASGVNTGELFF. The sequence is built from TRBV5-1 and TRBJ2-2; a stretch of 9 junction bases matches TRBD2. The CDR3 contains 16 residues, cysteine and phenylalanine counted. The sequence is cut down to CDR3 DNA, 48 bases in frame from base 1. CDR1 is given as SGHRS and CDR2 as YFSETQ, both from the germline V gene. V loses 4 bases at its end and J loses 1 base; junction bases beyond the gene matches: 5. With the rest looked up from the reference TRBV5-1 and TRBJ2-2 genes rather than sequenced, the full variable domain is KAGVTQTPRYLIKTRGQQVTLSCSPISGHRSVSWYQQTPGQGLQFLFEYFSETQRNKGNFPGRFSGRQFSNSRSEMNVSTLELGDSALYLCASSQASGVNTGELFFGEGSRLTVL.